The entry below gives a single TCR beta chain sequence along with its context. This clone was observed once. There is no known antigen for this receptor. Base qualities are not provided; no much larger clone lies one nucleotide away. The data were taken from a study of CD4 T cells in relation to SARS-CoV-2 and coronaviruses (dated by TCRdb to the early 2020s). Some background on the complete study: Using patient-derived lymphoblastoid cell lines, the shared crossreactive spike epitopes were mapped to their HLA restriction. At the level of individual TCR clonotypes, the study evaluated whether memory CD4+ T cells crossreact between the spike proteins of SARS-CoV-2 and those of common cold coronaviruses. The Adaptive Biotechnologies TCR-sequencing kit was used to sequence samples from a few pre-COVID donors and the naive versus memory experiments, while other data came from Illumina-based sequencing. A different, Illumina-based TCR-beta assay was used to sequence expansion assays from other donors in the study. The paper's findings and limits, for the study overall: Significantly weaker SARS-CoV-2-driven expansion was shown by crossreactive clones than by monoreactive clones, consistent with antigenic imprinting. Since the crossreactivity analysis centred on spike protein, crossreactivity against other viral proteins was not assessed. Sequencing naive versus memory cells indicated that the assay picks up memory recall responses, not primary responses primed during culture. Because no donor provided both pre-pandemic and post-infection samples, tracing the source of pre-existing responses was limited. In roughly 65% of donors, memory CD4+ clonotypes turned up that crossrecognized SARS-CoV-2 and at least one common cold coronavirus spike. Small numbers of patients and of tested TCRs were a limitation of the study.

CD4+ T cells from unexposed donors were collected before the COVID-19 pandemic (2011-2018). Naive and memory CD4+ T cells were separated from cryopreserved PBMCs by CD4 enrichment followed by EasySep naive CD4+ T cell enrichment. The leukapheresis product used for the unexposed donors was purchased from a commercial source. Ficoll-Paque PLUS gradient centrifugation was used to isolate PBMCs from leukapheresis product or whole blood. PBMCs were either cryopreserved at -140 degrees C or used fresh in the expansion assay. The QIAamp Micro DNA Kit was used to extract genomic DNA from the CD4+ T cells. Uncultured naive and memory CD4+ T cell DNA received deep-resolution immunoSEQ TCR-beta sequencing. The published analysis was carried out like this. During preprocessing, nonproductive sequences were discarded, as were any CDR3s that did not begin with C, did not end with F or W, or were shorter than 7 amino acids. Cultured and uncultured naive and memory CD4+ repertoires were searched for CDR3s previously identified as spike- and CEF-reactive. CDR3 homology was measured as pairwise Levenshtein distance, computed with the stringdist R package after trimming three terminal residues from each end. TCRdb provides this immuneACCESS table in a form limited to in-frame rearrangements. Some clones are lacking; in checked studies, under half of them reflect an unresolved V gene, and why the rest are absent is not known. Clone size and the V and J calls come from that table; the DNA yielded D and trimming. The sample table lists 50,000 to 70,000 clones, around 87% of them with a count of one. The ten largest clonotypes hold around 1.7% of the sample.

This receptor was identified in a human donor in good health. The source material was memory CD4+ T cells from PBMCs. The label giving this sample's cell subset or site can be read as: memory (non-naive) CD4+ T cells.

The CDR3 region has the sequence CASSSEARGQLNEQYF. In nucleotides, the sequence is TGTGCCAGCAGCTCGGAGGCTCGTGGTCAGCTAAACGAGCAGTACTTC. The receptor chain draws on TRBV5-4 and TRBJ2-7; possibly the D gene is TRBD2, per 5 matching bases. From the germline V gene (reference sequence), CDR1 is SGHNT and CDR2 is YYREEE. The CDR3 has 16 amino acids, counting the end cysteine and phenylalanine. The entry retains the CDR3 DNA only, 48 bases that are in frame from base 1. Trimming costs V 3 bases and J 5 bases, and their ends lie 21 bases apart.